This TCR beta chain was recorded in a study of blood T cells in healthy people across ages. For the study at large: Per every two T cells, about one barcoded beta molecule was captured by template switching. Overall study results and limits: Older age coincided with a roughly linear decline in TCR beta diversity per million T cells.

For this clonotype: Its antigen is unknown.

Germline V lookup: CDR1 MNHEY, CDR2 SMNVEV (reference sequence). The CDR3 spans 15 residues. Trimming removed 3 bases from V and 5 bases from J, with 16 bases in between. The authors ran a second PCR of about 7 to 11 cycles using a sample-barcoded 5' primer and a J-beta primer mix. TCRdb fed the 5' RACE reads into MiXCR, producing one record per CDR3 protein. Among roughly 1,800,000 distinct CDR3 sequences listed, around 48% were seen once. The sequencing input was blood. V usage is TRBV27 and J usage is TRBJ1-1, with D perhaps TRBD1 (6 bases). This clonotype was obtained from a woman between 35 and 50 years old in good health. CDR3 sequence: CASSFSGLGQTEAFF. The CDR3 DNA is TGTGCCAGCAGTTTTTCCGGATTAGGACAGACTGAAGCTTTCTTT.